What follows describes a single T cell receptor beta chain. The assay was immunoSEQ multiplex PCR, and TCRdb's table has in-frame clones only and misses some. This repertoire shows roughly 36,000 clones, approximately 90% found once; its top ten account for around 4.5%. Per germline, CDR1 SEHNR and CDR2 FQNEAQ (reference sequence). This CDR3 spans 15 amino acids. V lost 2 bases, J lost 7 bases, and 12 bases lay in between. The sample belongs to a study of T cell changes during pregnancy in multiple sclerosis. The chain recombines TRBV7-9 with TRBJ1-6, with D possibly TRBD1 on 5 matching bases. This sequence originates from a female donor in good health, enrolled as a control in a pregnancy study. This material consisted of peripheral blood, taken in the second trimester of pregnancy. CDR3 protein: CASSLRWEGNSPLHF. As DNA, the CDR3 is TGTGCCAGCAGCTTAAGGTGGGAGGGGAATTCACCCCTCCACTTT.